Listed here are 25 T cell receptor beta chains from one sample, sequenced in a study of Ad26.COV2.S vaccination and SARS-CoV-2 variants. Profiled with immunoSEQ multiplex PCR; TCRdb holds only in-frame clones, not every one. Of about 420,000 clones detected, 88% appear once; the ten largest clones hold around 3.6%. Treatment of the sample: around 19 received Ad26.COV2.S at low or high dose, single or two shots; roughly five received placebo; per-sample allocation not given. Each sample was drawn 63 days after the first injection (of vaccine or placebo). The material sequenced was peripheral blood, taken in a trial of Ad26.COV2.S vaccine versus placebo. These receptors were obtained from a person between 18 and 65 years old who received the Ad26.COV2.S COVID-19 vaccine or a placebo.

As DNA, the CDR3 is TGTGCCAGCAGCCAACGGACCCGGCAAGAGACCCAGTACTTC. Protein sequence: CASSQRTRQETQYF. This chain connects TRBV3-1 (or the pseudogene TRBV3-2) to TRBJ2-5; D is ambiguous. Trimming pared 2 bases from V and 2 bases from J, leaving 9 bases between. CDR3 length: 14 amino acids. CDR1 is LGHDT, CDR2 YNNKEL, per germline (reference sequence).

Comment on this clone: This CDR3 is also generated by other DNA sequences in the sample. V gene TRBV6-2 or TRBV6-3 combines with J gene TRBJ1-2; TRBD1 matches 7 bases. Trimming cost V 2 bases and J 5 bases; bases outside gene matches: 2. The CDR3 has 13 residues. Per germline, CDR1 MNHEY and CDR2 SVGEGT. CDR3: CASSYRRGYGYTF. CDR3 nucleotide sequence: TGTGCCAGCAGTTACCGCAGGGGGTATGGCTACACCTTC.

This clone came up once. The CDR3 bases are TGTGCCAGCAACCTAGCGGGGGTGGAGACCCAGTACTTC. This codes for CASNLAGVETQYF. This chain links TRBV3-1 (or the pseudogene TRBV3-2) with TRBJ2-5; 10 bases align to TRBD2. V was clipped by 7 bases and J by 5 bases; unmatched bases: 4. There are 13 residues in the CDR3. Germline values: CDR1 LGHDT, CDR2 YNNKEL (reference sequence).

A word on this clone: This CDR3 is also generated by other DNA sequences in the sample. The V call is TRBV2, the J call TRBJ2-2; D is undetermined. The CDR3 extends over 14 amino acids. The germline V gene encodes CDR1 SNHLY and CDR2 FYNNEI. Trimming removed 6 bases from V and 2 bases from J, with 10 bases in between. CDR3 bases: TGTGCCAGCAGCCCGACGGTTAACACCGGGGAGCTGTTTTTT. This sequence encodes CASSPTVNTGELFF.

CDR3 sequence reads: CASSRRGALYNEQFF. CDR3 nucleotides: TGTGCCAGCAGCCGCCGGGGGGCACTTTACAATGAGCAGTTCTTC. V usage is TRBV3-1 (or the pseudogene TRBV3-2) and J usage is TRBJ2-1; D possibly corresponds to TRBD2 (7 bases). Deletions cut 4 bases from V and 4 bases from J, with 14 bases between. Germline lookup yields CDR1 LGHDT and CDR2 YNNKEL (reference sequence). This CDR3 has 15 residues.

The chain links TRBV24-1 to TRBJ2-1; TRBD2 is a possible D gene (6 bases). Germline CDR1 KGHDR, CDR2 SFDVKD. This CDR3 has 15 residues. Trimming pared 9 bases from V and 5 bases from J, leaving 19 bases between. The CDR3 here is CATGKPGGGNNEQFF. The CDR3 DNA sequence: TGTGCCACCGGTAAGCCCGGGGGAGGCAACAATGAGCAGTTCTTC.

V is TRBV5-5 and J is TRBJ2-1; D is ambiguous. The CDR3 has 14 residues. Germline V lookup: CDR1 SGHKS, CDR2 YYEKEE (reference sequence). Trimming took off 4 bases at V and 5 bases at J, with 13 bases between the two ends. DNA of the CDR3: TGTGCCAGCAGCAGGGCTGGTGGTAACAATGAGCAGTTCTTC. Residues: CASSRAGGNNEQFF.

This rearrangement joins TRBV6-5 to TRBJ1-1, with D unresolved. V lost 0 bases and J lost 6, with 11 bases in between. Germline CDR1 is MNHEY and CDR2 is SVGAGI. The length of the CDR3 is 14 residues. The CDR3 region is CASSYSEASAEAFF. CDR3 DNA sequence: TGTGCCAGCAGTTACTCTGAAGCCTCGGCTGAAGCTTTCTTT.

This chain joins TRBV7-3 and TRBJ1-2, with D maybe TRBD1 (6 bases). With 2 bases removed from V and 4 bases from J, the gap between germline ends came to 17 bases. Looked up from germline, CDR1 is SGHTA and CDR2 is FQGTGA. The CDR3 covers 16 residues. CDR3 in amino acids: CASSLEGGGIVYGYTF. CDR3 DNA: TGTGCCAGCAGCTTAGAAGGGGGAGGGATCGTCTATGGCTACACCTTC. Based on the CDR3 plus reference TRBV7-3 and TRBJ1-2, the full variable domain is GAGVSQTPSNKVTEKGKYVELRCDPISGHTALYWYRQSLGQGPEFLIYFQGTGAADDSGLPNDRFFAVRPEGSVSTLKIQRTERGDSAVYLCASSLEGGGIVYGYTFGSGTRLTVV.

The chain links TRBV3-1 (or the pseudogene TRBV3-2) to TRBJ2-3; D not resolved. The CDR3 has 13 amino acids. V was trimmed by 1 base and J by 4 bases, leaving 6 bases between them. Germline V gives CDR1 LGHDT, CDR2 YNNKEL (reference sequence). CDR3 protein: CASSQGRADTQYF. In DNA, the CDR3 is TGTGCCAGCAGCCAAGGGAGAGCAGATACGCAGTATTTT.

The CDR3 here is CSASRRNQPQHF. The DNA for the CDR3 is TGCAGTGCTAGTAGGCGTAATCAGCCCCAGCATTTT. The rearrangement joins TRBV20-1 to TRBJ1-5, with D uncertain. The V end was cut by 3 bases, the J end by 4 bases, with 7 bases between. Germline V gene sequence: CDR1 DFQATT, CDR2 SNEGSKA (reference sequence). The CDR3 extends over 12 amino acids.

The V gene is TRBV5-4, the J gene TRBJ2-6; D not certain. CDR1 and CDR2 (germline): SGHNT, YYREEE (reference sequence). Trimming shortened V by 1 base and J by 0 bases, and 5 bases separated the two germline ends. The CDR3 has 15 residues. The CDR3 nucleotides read TGTGCCAGCAGCTTGTTCGACTCTGGGGCCAACGTCCTGACTTTC. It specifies CASSLFDSGANVLTF.

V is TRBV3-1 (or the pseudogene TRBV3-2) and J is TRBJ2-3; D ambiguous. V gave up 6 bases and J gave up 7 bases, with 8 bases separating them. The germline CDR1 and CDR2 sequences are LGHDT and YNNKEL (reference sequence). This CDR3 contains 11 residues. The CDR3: CASSGTYTQYF. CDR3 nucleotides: TGTGCCAGCAGTGGAACTTATACGCAGTATTTT.

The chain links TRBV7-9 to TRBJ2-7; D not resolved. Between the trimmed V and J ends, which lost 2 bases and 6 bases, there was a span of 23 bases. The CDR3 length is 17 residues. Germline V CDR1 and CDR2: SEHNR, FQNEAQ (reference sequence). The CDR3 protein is CASSLHVRPSYPGEQYF. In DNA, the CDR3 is TGTGCCAGCAGCTTACACGTTCGCCCTTCCTATCCCGGCGAGCAGTACTTC.

In DNA form, the CDR3 reads TGTGCCAGCAGTTACCAGAGACGGGCCGGGGAGCTGTTTTTT. This sequence encodes CASSYQRRAGELFF. The V call is TRBV6-2 or TRBV6-3, the J call TRBJ2-2; no reliable D call. Trimming shortened V by 2 bases and J by 6 bases, and 10 bases separated the two germline ends. Germline V lookup: CDR1 MNHEY, CDR2 SVGEGT. The CDR3 is 14 residues long.

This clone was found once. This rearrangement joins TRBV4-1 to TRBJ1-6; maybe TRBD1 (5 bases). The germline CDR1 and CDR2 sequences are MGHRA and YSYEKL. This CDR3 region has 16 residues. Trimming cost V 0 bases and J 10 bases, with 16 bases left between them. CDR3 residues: CASSQEARRRGSPLHF. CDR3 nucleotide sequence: TGCGCCAGCAGCCAAGAAGCGCGTCGGAGGGGCTCACCCCTCCACTTT.

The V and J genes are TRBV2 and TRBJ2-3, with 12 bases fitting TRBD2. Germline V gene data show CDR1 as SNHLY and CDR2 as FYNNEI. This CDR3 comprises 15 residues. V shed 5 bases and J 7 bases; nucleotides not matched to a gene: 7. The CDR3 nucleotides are TGTGCCAGCAGTCACACTAGCGGGGGGACCAATACGCAGTATTTT. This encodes CASSHTSGGTNTQYF.

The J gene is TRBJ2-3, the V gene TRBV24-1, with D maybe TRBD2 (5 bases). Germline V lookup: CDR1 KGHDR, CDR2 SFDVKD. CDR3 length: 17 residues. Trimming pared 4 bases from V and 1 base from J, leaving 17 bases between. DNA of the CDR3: TGTGCCACCAGTGACCGAGGACTTCAAACGGGCACAGATACGCAGTATTTT. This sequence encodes CATSDRGLQTGTDTQYF.

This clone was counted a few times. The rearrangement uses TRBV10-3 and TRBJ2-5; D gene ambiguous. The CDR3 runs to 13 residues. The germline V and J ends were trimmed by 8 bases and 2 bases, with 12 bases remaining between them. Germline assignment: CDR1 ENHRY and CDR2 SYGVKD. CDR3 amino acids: CAIGGGSQETQYF. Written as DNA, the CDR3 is TGTGCCATCGGCGGCGGCAGTCAAGAGACCCAGTACTTC.

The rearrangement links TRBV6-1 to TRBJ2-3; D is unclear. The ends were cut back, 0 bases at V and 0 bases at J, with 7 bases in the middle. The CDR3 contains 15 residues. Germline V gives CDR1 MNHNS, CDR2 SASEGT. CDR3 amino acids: CASSEAKGSTDTQYF. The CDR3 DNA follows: TGTGCCAGCAGTGAAGCGAAAGGGAGCACAGATACGCAGTATTTT.

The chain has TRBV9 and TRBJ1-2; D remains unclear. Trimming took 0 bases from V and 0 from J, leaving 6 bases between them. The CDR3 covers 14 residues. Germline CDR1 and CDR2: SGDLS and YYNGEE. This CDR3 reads CASSVDLANYGYTF. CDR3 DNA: TGTGCCAGCAGCGTAGATCTAGCTAACTATGGCTACACCTTC.

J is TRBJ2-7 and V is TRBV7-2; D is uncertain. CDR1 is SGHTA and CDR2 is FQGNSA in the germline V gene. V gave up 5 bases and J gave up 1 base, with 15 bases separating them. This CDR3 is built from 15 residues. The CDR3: CASSPRPPESYEQYF. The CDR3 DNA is TGTGCCAGCAGCCCACGCCCCCCCGAATCCTACGAGCAGTACTTC. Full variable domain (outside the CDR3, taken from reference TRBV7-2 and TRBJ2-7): GAGVSQSPSNKVTEKGKDVELRCDPISGHTALYWYRQSLGQGLEFLIYFQGNSAPDKSGLPSDRFSAERTGGSVSTLTIQRTQQEDSAVYLCASSPRPPESYEQYFGPGTRLTVT.

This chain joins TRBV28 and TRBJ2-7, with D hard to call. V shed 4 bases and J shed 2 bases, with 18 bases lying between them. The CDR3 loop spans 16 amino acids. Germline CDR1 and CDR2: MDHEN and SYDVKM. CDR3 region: CASSSQLVGKAYEQYF. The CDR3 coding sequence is TGTGCCAGCAGTTCCCAACTTGTGGGGAAAGCCTACGAGCAGTACTTC.

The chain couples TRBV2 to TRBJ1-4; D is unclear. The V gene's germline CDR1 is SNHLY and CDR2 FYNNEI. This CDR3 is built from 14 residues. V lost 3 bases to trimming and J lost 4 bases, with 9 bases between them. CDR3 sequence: CASSEGTHNEKLFF. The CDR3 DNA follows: TGTGCCAGCAGTGAGGGCACACATAATGAAAAACTGTTTTTT. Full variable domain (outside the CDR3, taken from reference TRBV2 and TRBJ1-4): EPEVTQTPSHQVTQMGQEVILRCVPISNHLYFYWYRQILGQKVEFLVSFYNNEISEKSEIFDDQFSVERPDGSNFTLKIRSTKLEDSAMYFCASSEGTHNEKLFFGSGTQLSVL.

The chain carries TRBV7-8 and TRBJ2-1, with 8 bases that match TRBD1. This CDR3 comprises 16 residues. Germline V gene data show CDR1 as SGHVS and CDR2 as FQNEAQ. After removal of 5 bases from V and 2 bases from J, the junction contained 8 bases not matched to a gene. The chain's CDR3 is CASSPWTGTPYNEQFF. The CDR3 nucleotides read TGTGCCAGCAGCCCCTGGACAGGGACCCCCTACAATGAGCAGTTCTTC.